What follows is one TCR beta chain and its context. The germline V and J ends were trimmed by 0 bases and 6 bases, with 9 bases remaining between them. The CDR3 covers 13 residues. CDR1 and CDR2 (germline): SGHRS, YFSETQ. This record comes from a study of blood T cell repertoires in COVID-19. The method was immunoSEQ multiplex PCR; TCRdb's version includes in-frame clones alone and lacks a portion of them. In the table there are around 500,000 clones, 75% to 90% of which are singletons. The sequence came from a human donor in a cohort sampled during active COVID-19. Source material: peripheral blood. The V call is TRBV5-1, the J call TRBJ1-1; no firm D call. CDR3 sequence reads: CASSLVSGAEAFF. CDR3 sequence (DNA): TGCGCCAGCAGCTTGGTTTCGGGAGCTGAAGCTTTCTTT. The whole variable domain, filled in from reference TRBV5-1 and TRBJ1-1, reads KAGVTQTPRYLIKTRGQQVTLSCSPISGHRSVSWYQQTPGQGLQFLFEYFSETQRNKGNFPGRFSGRQFSNSRSEMNVSTLELGDSALYLCASSLVSGAEAFFGQGTRLTVV.